This TCR beta chain was identified during a study of cytomegalovirus exposure and HLA in healthy donors. Study results and limitations: The study listed roughly 160 cytomegalovirus-associated TCR beta chains. Accurate predictions that matched the HLA-A and HLA-B alleles of most subjects were reportedly made from TCR beta sequences.

Germline V CDR1 and CDR2: SNHLY, FYNNEI. CDR3 length equals 14 residues. The J segment lost 10 bases and the V segment lost 6 bases, leaving 8 bases of the junction unmatched. In the case of this clone: Its matching antigen is unknown.

The PCR had 60 Vbeta and 13 Jbeta primers. Profiling relied on immunoSEQ multiplex PCR, and the TCRdb table lists in-frame clones only, not all of them. This repertoire shows 70,000 to 100,000 clones, about 68% found once; its top ten account for about 6.9%. The sequenced sample consisted of PBMCs. The receptor was derived from a woman between 50 and 59 years old in good health and CMV-seropositive. The chain uses TRBV2 and TRBJ1-6; TRBD1 aligns across 8 bases. The CDR3 reads CASRFDRGDSPLHF. The CDR3 coding sequence is TGTGCCAGCAGGTTCGACAGGGGCGACTCACCCCTCCACTTT.